This T cell receptor beta chain was identified in a study of CD4 T cells in relation to SARS-CoV-2 and coronaviruses. Overall study: After approximately 10 days of antigen culture, PBMC TCR beta CDR3s were sequenced. Study-wide results and limits: No donor gave both pre-pandemic and post-infection samples.

Unexposed donor CD4+ T cells date from about 2011-2018, before the COVID-19 pandemic. The cells were cultured for 10 days before CD4+ T cells were isolated. Half the medium was replaced with IL-2 medium on days 3 and 7. Profiling relied on immunoSEQ multiplex PCR, and the TCRdb table lists in-frame clones only, not all of them. The sample lists tens of thousands of clones, about 73% occurring once. In regard to this clone: Its antigen is unknown.

CDR1 is LGHDT and CDR2 is YNNKEL in the germline V gene (reference sequence). Losses at the gene ends were 5 bases for V and 2 bases for J; bases not matched to a gene: 5. The CDR3 loop spans 17 amino acids. The specimen sequenced was CD4+ T cells from PBMCs, cultured in vitro. The source of this sequence is a human donor in good health. This chain uses TRBV3-1 (or the pseudogene TRBV3-2) with TRBJ2-1; 14 bases match TRBD2. CDR3 bases: TGTGCCAGCAGCAAGGGACTAGCGGGAGCTGCCTACAATGAGCAGTTCTTC. Its protein is CASSKGLAGAAYNEQFF.